Listed below are T cell receptor beta chains from one sample, sequenced in a study of OX40 agonist ivuxolimab in advanced cancers. Here immunoSEQ multiplex PCR was the method, and the copy in TCRdb shows in-frame clones only, minus some. The sample holds 65,000 to 100,000 clones, just over 85% seen once. This sample comprised CD4+ or CD8+ T cells sorted from blood, obtained in a trial of the OX40 agonist ivuxolimab. All receptors derive from an adult with an advanced solid tumor such as melanoma, head and neck, liver or kidney cancer. Each CDR3 is given with its conserved first and last residue. D genes are given only for firm matches. Expanded clones are given a class, and other clones once, few, many or no size at all.

d_gene: NA
v_gene: TRBV7-8
j_gene: TRBJ2-1
abundance: NA
CDR3nt: TGTGCCAGCAGCTTAGGGAGGCAGGGAAGGTATGAGCAGTTCTTC
CDR3aa: CASSLGRQGRYEQFF

d_gene: NA
v_gene: TRBV18
j_gene: TRBJ1-3
abundance: NA
CDR3nt: TGTGCCAGCTCACCCGACAGGAGGGGAAACACCATATATTTT
CDR3aa: CASSPDRRGNTIYF

d_gene: NA
v_gene: TRBV7-2
j_gene: TRBJ2-5
abundance: NA
CDR3nt: TGTGCCAGCAGCTTAGTGGGGATGGAGACCCAGTACTTC
CDR3aa: CASSLVGMETQYF

d_gene: TRBD1
v_gene: TRBV28
j_gene: TRBJ1-2
abundance: NA
CDR3nt: TGTGCCAGCGTTTCAGAGACAGGGGGCCTCTATGGCTACACCTTC
CDR3aa: CASVSETGGLYGYTF

d_gene: NA
v_gene: TRBV6-5
j_gene: TRBJ2-2
abundance: NA
CDR3nt: TGTGCCAGCACTTTCCGGAACACCGGGGAGCTGTTTTTT
CDR3aa: CASTFRNTGELFF

d_gene: TRBD2
v_gene: TRBV19
j_gene: TRBJ2-5
abundance: NA
CDR3nt: TGTGCCAGTAGTATAACTAGCGAGAAAGAGACCCAGTACTTC
CDR3aa: CASSITSEKETQYF

d_gene: TRBD2
v_gene: TRBV5-1
j_gene: TRBJ2-3
abundance: NA
CDR3nt: TGCGCCAGCAGCTTGGCACTAGCGGGCCCCACAGATACGCAGTATTTT
CDR3aa: CASSLALAGPTDTQYF

d_gene: NA
v_gene: TRBV6-5
j_gene: TRBJ1-1
abundance: NA
CDR3nt: TGTGCCAGCAGCATACAGGGCGGAAGGGCTGAAGCTTTCTTT
CDR3aa: CASSIQGGRAEAFF

d_gene: NA
v_gene: TRBV7-9
j_gene: TRBJ2-3
abundance: NA
CDR3nt: TGTGCCAGCAGCGTAGGAAACGGTGGGACGCAGTATTTT
CDR3aa: CASSVGNGGTQYF

d_gene: TRBD2
v_gene: TRBV6-5
j_gene: TRBJ2-3
abundance: NA
CDR3nt: TGTGCCAGCAGAAGACTAGCGGGAAGAGATACGCAGTATTTT
CDR3aa: CASRRLAGRDTQYF

d_gene: NA
v_gene: TRBV7-2
j_gene: TRBJ2-2
abundance: few
CDR3nt: TGTGCCAGCAGCTTAGGGAGGGGCACCGGGGAGCTGTTTTTT
CDR3aa: CASSLGRGTGELFF

d_gene: TRBD2
v_gene: TRBV11-2
j_gene: TRBJ2-7
abundance: NA
CDR3nt: TGTGCCAGCAGCTTTCTAGCGGGCTCCTCCTACGAGCAGTACTTC
CDR3aa: CASSFLAGSSYEQYF

d_gene: NA
v_gene: TRBV6-5
j_gene: TRBJ1-4
abundance: NA
CDR3nt: TGTGCCAGCAGGGGCTCAGGGGCTAATGAAAAACTGTTTTTT
CDR3aa: CASRGSGANEKLFF

d_gene: NA
v_gene: TRBV25-1
j_gene: TRBJ2-4
abundance: few
CDR3nt: TGTGCCAGCAGCCAAGACGGAGGGCTTAACATTCAGTACTTC
CDR3aa: CASSQDGGLNIQYF

d_gene: TRBD2
v_gene: TRBV2
j_gene: TRBJ2-3
abundance: NA
CDR3nt: TGTGCCAGCCGCCCTGGAGTAGCGGGAGCAGATACGCAGTATTTT
CDR3aa: CASRPGVAGADTQYF

d_gene: TRBD2
v_gene: TRBV5-4
j_gene: TRBJ2-1
abundance: NA
CDR3nt: TGTGCCAGCAGCTGGAAAAGCGGGAGGGGTATAATTGAGCAGTTCTTC
CDR3aa: CASSWKSGRGIIEQFF

d_gene: NA
v_gene: TRBV15
j_gene: TRBJ1-5
abundance: once
CDR3nt: TGTGCCACCAGCAGAGGGGACCTCAATCAGCCCCAGCATTTT
CDR3aa: CATSRGDLNQPQHF

d_gene: NA
v_gene: TRBV5-4
j_gene: TRBJ2-2
abundance: NA
CDR3nt: TGTGCCAGCAGCTTGGAAGGGGGCACCGGGGAGCTGTTTTTT
CDR3aa: CASSLEGGTGELFF

d_gene: NA
v_gene: TRBV7-2
j_gene: TRBJ2-7
abundance: NA
CDR3nt: TGTGCCAGCAGCCCCCCCTGGGTAGAGCAGTACTTC
CDR3aa: CASSPPWVEQYF

d_gene: NA
v_gene: TRBV6-5
j_gene: TRBJ1-5
abundance: NA
CDR3nt: TGTGCCAGCAGTTCTGTCGCCCATCAGCCCCAGCATTTT
CDR3aa: CASSSVAHQPQHF

d_gene: NA
v_gene: TRBV25-1
j_gene: TRBJ1-3
abundance: NA
CDR3nt: TGTGCCAGCAGACCCTCTGGAAACACCATATATTTT
CDR3aa: CASRPSGNTIYF

d_gene: TRBD2
v_gene: TRBV7-2
j_gene: TRBJ2-3
abundance: NA
CDR3nt: TGTGCCAGCAGCGAGGGACTAGCGGGCTATACGCAGTATTTT
CDR3aa: CASSEGLAGYTQYF

d_gene: NA
v_gene: TRBV27
j_gene: TRBJ2-5
abundance: NA
CDR3nt: TGTGCCAGCAGTTTATCAGGGTTTGGCGGTGAGACCCAGTACTTC
CDR3aa: CASSLSGFGGETQYF